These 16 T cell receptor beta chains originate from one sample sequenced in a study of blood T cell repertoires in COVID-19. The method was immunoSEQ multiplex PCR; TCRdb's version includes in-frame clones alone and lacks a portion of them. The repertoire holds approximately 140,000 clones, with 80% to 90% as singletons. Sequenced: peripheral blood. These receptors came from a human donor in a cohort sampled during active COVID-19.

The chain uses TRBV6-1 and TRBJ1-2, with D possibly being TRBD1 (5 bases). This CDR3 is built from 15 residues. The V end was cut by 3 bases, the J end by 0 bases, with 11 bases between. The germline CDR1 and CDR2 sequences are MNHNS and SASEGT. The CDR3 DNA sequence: TGTGCCAGCAGTGAGAGGCAGGGCACTAACTATGGCTACACCTTC. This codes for CASSERQGTNYGYTF.

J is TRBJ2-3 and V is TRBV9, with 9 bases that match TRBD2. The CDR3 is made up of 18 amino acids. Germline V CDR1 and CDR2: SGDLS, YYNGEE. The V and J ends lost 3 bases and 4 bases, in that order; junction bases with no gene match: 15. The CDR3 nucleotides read TGTGCCAGCAGCGAGGCCGGGACTAGCCTCGGGAAGGCAGATACGCAGTATTTT. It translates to CASSEAGTSLGKADTQYF.

The CDR3 is CASSKGRGELFF. CDR3 DNA sequence: TGTGCCAGTAGTAAGGGGCGAGGGGAGCTGTTTTTT. The genes are TRBV19 and TRBJ2-2; D is perhaps TRBD1 (5 bases). V was shortened by 4 bases and J by 8 bases, with 8 bases between the two germline ends. Germline V gene lookup returns CDR1 LNHDA and CDR2 SQIVND (reference sequence). The CDR3 has 12 residues.

As DNA, the CDR3 is TGTGCCAGCAGCCTGACCGGACTAGCGGGGGCCTACAATGAGCAGTTCTTC. It is translated as CASSLTGLAGAYNEQFF. The chain uses TRBV7-2 and TRBJ2-1; 13 bases agree with TRBD2. CDR1 and CDR2 from the germline V gene are SGHTA and FQGNSA. After removal of 5 bases from V and 2 bases from J, the junction contained 6 bases not matched to a gene. The CDR3 covers 17 residues. Variable domain in full (rest from reference TRBV7-2 and TRBJ2-1): GAGVSQSPSNKVTEKGKDVELRCDPISGHTALYWYRQSLGQGLEFLIYFQGNSAPDKSGLPSDRFSAERTGGSVSTLTIQRTQQEDSAVYLCASSLTGLAGAYNEQFFGPGTRLTVL.

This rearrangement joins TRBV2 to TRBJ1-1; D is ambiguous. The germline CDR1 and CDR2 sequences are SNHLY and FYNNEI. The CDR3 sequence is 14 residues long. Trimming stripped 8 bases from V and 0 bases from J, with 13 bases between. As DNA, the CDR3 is TGTGCCAGCCGCTTACAAGAACTGAACACTGAAGCTTTCTTT. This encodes CASRLQELNTEAFF.

This CDR3 is CASSPVAGQETQYF. The CDR3 DNA follows: TGTGCCAGCTCACCAGTCGCCGGGCAAGAGACCCAGTACTTC. The genes are TRBV18 and TRBJ2-5; D is unclear. The CDR3 length is 14 residues. Germline CDR1 KGHSH, CDR2 LQKENI. V was clipped by 2 bases and J by 2 bases, with 9 bases between them.

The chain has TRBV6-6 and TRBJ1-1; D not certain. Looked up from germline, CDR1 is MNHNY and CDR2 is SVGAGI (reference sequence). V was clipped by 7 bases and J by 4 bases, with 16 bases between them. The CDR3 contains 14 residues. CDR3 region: CASIHAAGGTEAFF. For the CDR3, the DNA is TGTGCCAGCATCCACGCGGCGGGAGGCACTGAAGCTTTCTTT.

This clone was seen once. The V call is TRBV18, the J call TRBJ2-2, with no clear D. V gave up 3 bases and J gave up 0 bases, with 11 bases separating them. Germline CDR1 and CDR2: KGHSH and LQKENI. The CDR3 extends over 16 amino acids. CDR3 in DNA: TGTGCCAGCTCACCTATCGGAGTCGCGAACACCGGGGAGCTGTTTTTT. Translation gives CASSPIGVANTGELFF.

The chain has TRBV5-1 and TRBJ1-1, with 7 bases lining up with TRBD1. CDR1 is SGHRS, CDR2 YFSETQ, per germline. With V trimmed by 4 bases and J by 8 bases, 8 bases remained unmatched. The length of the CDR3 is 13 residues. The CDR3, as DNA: TGCGCCAGCAGCGTAGCACCGGGACAGGAAGCTTTCTTT. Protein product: CASSVAPGQEAFF.

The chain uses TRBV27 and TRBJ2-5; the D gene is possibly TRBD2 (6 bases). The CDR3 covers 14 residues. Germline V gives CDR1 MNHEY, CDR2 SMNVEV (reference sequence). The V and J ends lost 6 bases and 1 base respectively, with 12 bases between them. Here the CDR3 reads CASRDGTSQETQYF. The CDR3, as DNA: TGTGCCAGCAGAGACGGGACTTCCCAAGAGACCCAGTACTTC.

Written as DNA, the CDR3 is TGCGCCAGCAGCTTTAAGGGGTCGGCCACAGATACGCAGTATTTT. Protein product: CASSFKGSATDTQYF. The rearrangement links TRBV5-1 to TRBJ2-3; D may be TRBD1 (5 bases). This CDR3 is built from 15 residues. CDR1 and CDR2 from the germline V gene are SGHRS and YFSETQ. V lost 2 bases and J 2 bases, leaving 12 bases between the germline ends. The complete variable domain, with remaining parts taken from reference TRBV5-1 and TRBJ2-3, reads KAGVTQTPRYLIKTRGQQVTLSCSPISGHRSVSWYQQTPGQGLQFLFEYFSETQRNKGNFPGRFSGRQFSNSRSEMNVSTLELGDSALYLCASSFKGSATDTQYFGPGTRLTVL.

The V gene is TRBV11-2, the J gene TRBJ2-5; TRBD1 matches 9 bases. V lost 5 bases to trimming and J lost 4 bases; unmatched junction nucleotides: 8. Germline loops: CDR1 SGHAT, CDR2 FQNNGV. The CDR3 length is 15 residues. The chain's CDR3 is CASSPGQGIRETQYF. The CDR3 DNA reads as TGTGCCAGCAGCCCAGGACAGGGGATAAGAGAGACCCAGTACTTC.

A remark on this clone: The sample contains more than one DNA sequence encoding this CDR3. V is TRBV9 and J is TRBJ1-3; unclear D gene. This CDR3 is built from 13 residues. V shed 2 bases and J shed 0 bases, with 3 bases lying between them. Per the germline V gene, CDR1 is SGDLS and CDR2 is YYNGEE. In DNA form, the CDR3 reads TGTGCCAGCAGCGTTAGCTCTGGAAACACCATATATTTT. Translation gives CASSVSSGNTIYF.

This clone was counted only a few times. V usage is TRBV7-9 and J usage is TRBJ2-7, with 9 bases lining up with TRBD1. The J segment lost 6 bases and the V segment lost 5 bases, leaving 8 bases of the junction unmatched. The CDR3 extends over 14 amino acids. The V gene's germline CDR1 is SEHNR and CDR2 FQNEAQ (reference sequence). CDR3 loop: CASSKQGALSEQYF. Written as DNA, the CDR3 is TGTGCCAGCAGCAAACAGGGGGCGCTTTCCGAGCAGTACTTC.

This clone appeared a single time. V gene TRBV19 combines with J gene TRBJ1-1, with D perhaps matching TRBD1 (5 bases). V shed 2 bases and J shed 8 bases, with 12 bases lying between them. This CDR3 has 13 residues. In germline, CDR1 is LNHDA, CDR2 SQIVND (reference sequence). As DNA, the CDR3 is TGTGCCAGTAGTATACGGGGGACCCCGGAAGCTTTCTTT. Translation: CASSIRGTPEAFF.

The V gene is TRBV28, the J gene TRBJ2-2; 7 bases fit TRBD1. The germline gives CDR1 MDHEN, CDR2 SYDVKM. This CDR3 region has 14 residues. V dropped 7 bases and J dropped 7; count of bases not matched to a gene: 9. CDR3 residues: CASNPTGYIGELFF. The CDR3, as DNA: TGTGCCAGCAATCCGACAGGGTATATCGGGGAGCTGTTTTTT.